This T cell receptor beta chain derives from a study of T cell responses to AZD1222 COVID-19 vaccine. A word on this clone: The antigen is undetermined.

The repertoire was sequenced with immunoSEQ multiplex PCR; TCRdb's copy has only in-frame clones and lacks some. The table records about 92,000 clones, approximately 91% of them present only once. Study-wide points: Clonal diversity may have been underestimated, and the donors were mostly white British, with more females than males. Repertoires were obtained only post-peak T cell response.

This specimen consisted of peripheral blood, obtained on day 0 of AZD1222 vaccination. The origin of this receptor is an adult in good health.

DNA of the CDR3: TGTGCCAGCCGACAGGGAGGAGGCTACACCTTC. Its protein product is CASRQGGGYTF. This sequence joins TRBV6-5 and TRBJ1-2; 7 positions match TRBD1. Germline CDR1 MNHEY, CDR2 SVGAGI. The V and J ends lost 8 bases and 8 bases, in that order; junction bases with no gene match: 5. The CDR3 contains 11 residues.